These T cell receptor beta chains were read from a single sample in a study of cytomegalovirus exposure and HLA in healthy donors. TCRdb keeps only in-frame clones here, not all; method: immunoSEQ multiplex PCR. This sample has some 150,000 clones, with over 80% found just once. The sample comprised PBMCs. The receptors derive from a woman in her twenties or thirties in good health and CMV-seronegative. Both conserved end residues are part of each CDR3. D genes are given only for firm matches. Some rows have no size entry. The others give once, few or many, or a class for an expanded clone.

v_gene	d_gene	j_gene	len	abundance	CDR3aa	CDR3nt
TRBV11-3	.	TRBJ2-1	14	.	CASSLAGVYNEQFF	TGTGCCAGCAGCTTAGCGGGGGTTTACAATGAGCAGTTCTTC
TRBV29-1	.	TRBJ1-1	13	.	CSAGQTLNTEAFF	TGCAGCGCCGGACAGACGTTGAACACTGAAGCTTTCTTT
TRBV7-9	TRBD1	TRBJ1-1	13	.	CSSSRQGGTEAFF	TGTTCCAGCAGCCGACAGGGGGGGACTGAAGCTTTCTTT
TRBV19	.	TRBJ1-5	15	.	CASSRGQGSDQPQHF	TGTGCCAGTAGTCGCGGGCAGGGGAGCGATCAGCCCCAGCATTTT
TRBV11-2	TRBD2	TRBJ2-1	13	.	CASSGLVRDEQFF	TGTGCCAGCAGTGGACTAGTTAGGGATGAGCAGTTCTTC
TRBV6-1	.	TRBJ1-2	13	.	CASSVGRGYGYTF	TGTGCCAGCAGTGTGGGCAGGGGTTATGGCTACACCTTC
TRBV9	.	TRBJ2-1	13	.	CASSVGQYNEQFF	TGTGCCAGCAGCGTAGGGCAATACAATGAGCAGTTCTTC
TRBV7-6	TRBD2	TRBJ2-1	17	.	CASSPLAGGQLYNEQFF	TGTGCCAGCAGCCCCCTGGCGGGGGGGCAACTCTACAATGAGCAGTTCTTC
TRBV10-1	.	TRBJ1-5	15	few	CASSDKGRGNQPQHF	TGCGCCAGCAGTGATAAAGGCAGGGGCAATCAGCCCCAGCATTTT
TRBV6-1	.	TRBJ2-7	15	.	CASIKQPHGSYEQYF	TGTGCCAGCATCAAACAGCCCCACGGTTCCTACGAGCAGTACTTC
TRBV5-4	TRBD2	TRBJ2-5	15	.	CASSLSGRGQETQYF	TGTGCCAGCAGCCTTAGCGGGAGGGGTCAAGAGACCCAGTACTTC
TRBV5-1	TRBD1	TRBJ1-1	16	.	CASSLTGGQVNTEAFF	TGCGCCAGCAGCTTAACAGGGGGTCAAGTGAACACTGAAGCTTTCTTT
TRBV2	TRBD1	TRBJ2-3	13	.	CARTGSSTDTQYF	TGTGCCAGGACAGGGTCTAGCACAGATACGCAGTATTTT
TRBV25-1	TRBD1	TRBJ1-4	14	few	CASSGTGVGEKLFF	TGTGCCAGCAGTGGGACAGGGGTAGGTGAAAAACTGTTTTTT
TRBV7-2	TRBD1	TRBJ1-2	15	once	CASSLAPQGNYGYTF	TGTGCCAGCAGCTTAGCGCCACAGGGGAACTATGGCTACACCTTC
TRBV5-1	.	TRBJ1-2	13	.	CASGEGDSSGYTF	TGCGCCAGCGGTGAGGGAGATTCGTCTGGCTACACCTTC
TRBV18	.	TRBJ1-5	17	.	CASSPLGGQDSNQPQHF	TGTGCCAGCTCACCACTGGGGGGTCAAGATAGCAATCAGCCCCAGCATTTT
TRBV18	TRBD2	TRBJ2-3	15	.	CASSRGLAGVDTQYF	TGTGCCAGCTCCAGGGGACTAGCGGGAGTAGATACGCAGTATTTT
TRBV7-2	.	TRBJ2-5	15	.	CASSGGTPVWETQYF	TGTGCCAGCAGCGGCGGGACTCCCGTATGGGAGACCCAGTACTTC
TRBV4-2	TRBD1	TRBJ1-1	13	few	CASSQLDRSEAFF	TGTGCCAGCAGCCAACTGGACAGGAGCGAAGCTTTCTTT
TRBV6-4	TRBD1	TRBJ2-7	14	.	CASSVERGHYEQYF	TGTGCCAGCAGTGTTGAGAGGGGGCACTACGAGCAGTACTTC
TRBV18	TRBD1	TRBJ2-3	16	.	CASSPGTGISTDTQYF	TGTGCCAGCTCACCAGGGACAGGGATCAGCACAGATACGCAGTATTTT
TRBV4-2	.	TRBJ2-1	15	.	CASSHPTEGKNEQFF	TGTGCCAGCAGCCACCCAACGGAGGGTAAGAATGAGCAGTTCTTC
TRBV5-6	.	TRBJ2-1	14	few	CASSLLISRDEQFF	TGTGCCAGCAGCTTGTTAATCTCGAGGGATGAGCAGTTCTTC
TRBV28	TRBD1	TRBJ1-1	15	.	CASSLQGARNTEAFF	TGTGCCAGCAGTTTACAGGGGGCGCGGAACACTGAAGCTTTCTTT
TRBV19	TRBD2	TRBJ2-4	17	.	CASTSRLAGEGKDIQYF	TGTGCCAGTACCTCTAGACTAGCGGGAGAGGGTAAGGACATTCAGTACTTC
TRBV5-1	TRBD1	TRBJ2-7	15	few	CASSLAGTGAGEQYF	TGCGCCAGCAGCTTGGCCGGGACAGGGGCGGGAGAGCAGTACTTC
TRBV19	TRBD1	TRBJ2-5	16	.	CASSKIPGQGLETQYF	TGTGCCAGTAGTAAAATCCCGGGACAGGGGTTGGAGACCCAGTACTTC
TRBV5-1	TRBD1	TRBJ1-1	16	.	CASSLGGTGVRSEAFF	TGCGCCAGCAGCTTGGGCGGGACAGGGGTTCGGTCCGAAGCTTTCTTT
TRBV18	.	TRBJ1-2	14	.	CASSPPGASEGYTF	TGTGCCAGCTCACCACCTGGGGCCTCTGAAGGCTACACCTTC
TRBV5-1	TRBD1	TRBJ2-7	12	.	CASSRDRSEQYF	TGCGCCAGCAGCCGGGACAGGTCGGAGCAGTACTTC
TRBV5-6	TRBD1	TRBJ2-7	14	.	CASSWGQGAYEQYF	TGTGCCAGCAGCTGGGGACAGGGGGCCTACGAGCAGTACTTC
TRBV6-5	.	TRBJ1-1	15	few	CASGRQEPRNTEAFF	TGTGCCAGCGGACGACAGGAGCCTAGGAACACTGAAGCTTTCTTT
TRBV15	.	TRBJ2-3	15	.	CATSRVEFSTDTQYF	TGTGCCACCAGCAGAGTCGAGTTTAGCACAGATACGCAGTATTTT
TRBV28	TRBD1	TRBJ2-7	14	.	CASISVDRDHEQYF	TGTGCCAGCATTTCGGTGGACAGGGACCACGAGCAGTACTTC
TRBV19	.	TRBJ1-4	13	.	CASSMSTAEKLFF	TGTGCCAGTAGTATGAGTACAGCTGAAAAACTGTTTTTT
TRBV4-1	.	TRBJ1-3	15	once	CASSQDGTLGNTIYF	TGCGCCAGCAGCCAAGATGGGACTCTTGGAAACACCATATATTTT
TRBV4-3	.	TRBJ2-1	15	.	CASSQAAGRGNEQFF	TGCGCCAGCAGCCAAGCGGCGGGGCGCGGGAATGAGCAGTTCTTC
TRBV2	TRBD1	TRBJ2-7	13	.	CASRGTGIYEQYF	TGTGCCAGCAGGGGGACAGGGATTTACGAGCAGTACTTC
TRBV7-2	TRBD2	TRBJ2-3	19	.	CASSLAGGTPSHRADTQYF	TGTGCCAGCAGCTTAGCGGGGGGGACCCCTAGCCATAGGGCAGATACGCAGTATTTT
TRBV29-1	.	TRBJ1-2	14	.	CSVEETVDNYGYTF	TGCAGCGTTGAAGAGACAGTCGACAACTATGGCTACACCTTC
TRBV19	TRBD1	TRBJ2-7	15	.	CASSAGTGVTYEQYF	TGTGCCAGTAGTGCCGGGACAGGGGTGACCTACGAGCAGTACTTC
TRBV6-1	TRBD1	TRBJ2-7	14	many	CASSDGTEPHEQYF	TGTGCCAGCAGTGATGGGACAGAACCCCACGAGCAGTACTTC
TRBV6-5	.	TRBJ1-1	12	.	CASSTGNTEAFF	TGTGCCAGCAGTACAGGGAACACTGAAGCTTTCTTT
TRBV28	TRBD2	TRBJ2-7	14	.	CASSSRREGYEQYF	TGTGCCAGCAGTTCCCGCCGGGAGGGCTACGAGCAGTACTTC